Below are 30 T cell receptor beta chains sequenced from a single sample in a study of early T cells in non-severe SARS-CoV-2 infection. TCRdb fed the 5' RACE reads into MiXCR, producing one record per CDR3 protein. The sample lists tens of thousands of distinct CDR3 sequences, approximately 10% occurring once. The sample taken for sequencing was whole blood. All receptors come from an adult who was a healthcare worker with PCR-confirmed SARS-CoV-2 infection or an uninfected control (not recorded which).

The chain links TRBV12-3 or TRBV12-4 to TRBJ1-2, with a weak D call TRBD1 (5 bases). The CDR3 loop spans 15 amino acids. Trimming pared 4 bases from V and 1 base from J, leaving 13 bases between. CDR3 loop: CASSSLTEINYGYTF. The CDR3 DNA sequence: TGTGCCAGCAGTTCCCTGACAGAGATTAACTATGGCTACACCTTC.

The rearrangement uses TRBV5-1 and TRBJ2-7; D remains ambiguous. The CDR3 runs to 14 residues. Deletions cut 4 bases from V and 3 bases from J, with 14 bases between. Looked up from germline, CDR1 is SGHRS and CDR2 is YFSETQ. This CDR3 reads CASSPRSTDYEQYF. The CDR3 coding sequence is TGCGCCAGCAGCCCCAGGTCGACGGACTACGAGCAGTACTTC.

This clonotype was seen ten or more times. The chain employs TRBV7-9 and TRBJ2-2; D is unclear. This CDR3 is 16 amino acids long. The germline V gene encodes CDR1 SEHNR and CDR2 FQNEAQ (reference sequence). With 6 bases removed from V and 2 bases from J, the gap between germline ends came to 16 bases. The CDR3 DNA reads TGTGCCAGCAGGATCCCCGGGTCGGCAAACACCGGGGAGCTGTTTTTT. Residues: CASRIPGSANTGELFF.

This chain uses TRBV6-6 with TRBJ2-5; possibly TRBD1 for D (7 bases). The CDR3 length is 15 residues. Trimming cost V 6 bases and J 5 bases, with 19 bases left between them. Germline CDR1 and CDR2: MNHNY and SVGAGI (reference sequence). The CDR3 DNA sequence: TGTGCCAGCAGCGAAAACAGGGGAGGACAGGAGACCCAGTACTTC. It is translated as CASSENRGGQETQYF.

This clonotype was seen repeatedly, ten times or more. The chain couples TRBV12-3 or TRBV12-4 to TRBJ2-6; D perhaps matches TRBD1 (5 bases). V was clipped by 5 bases and J by 0 bases, with 17 bases between them. The CDR3 contains 18 residues. CDR3 sequence reads: CASSRPTDSFSGANVLTF. DNA for the CDR3: TGTGCCAGCAGTCGCCCTACCGACAGCTTCTCTGGGGCCAACGTCCTGACTTTC.

The rearrangement joins TRBV6-5 to TRBJ1-5; no clear D gene. The V gene's germline CDR1 is MNHEY and CDR2 SVGAGI. V was trimmed by 6 bases and J by 3 bases, leaving 9 bases between them. This CDR3 comprises 13 residues. The CDR3 is CASSEVVNQPQHF. The CDR3 region has the DNA TGTGCCAGCAGCGAGGTGGTCAATCAGCCCCAGCATTTT.

This chain connects TRBV7-9 to TRBJ1-1; no firm D call. Trimming stripped 5 bases from V and 10 bases from J, with 23 bases between. Germline assignment: CDR1 SEHNR and CDR2 FQNEAQ (reference sequence). This CDR3 is built from 15 residues. The CDR3 loop reads CASSPRPMGFRRAFF. CDR3 nucleotide sequence: TGTGCCAGCAGCCCGCGTCCCATGGGATTTAGACGAGCTTTCTTT. The full variable domain, its missing parts supplied by reference TRBV7-9 and TRBJ1-1, is DTGVSQNPRHKITKRGQNVTFRCDPISEHNRLYWYRQTLGQGPEFLTYFQNEAQLEKSRLLSDRFSAERPKGSFSTLEIQRTEQGDSAMYLCASSPRPMGFRRAFFGQGTRLTVV.

There are a few counts of this clonotype. The chain joins TRBV4-1 to TRBJ2-1; D call uncertain. Trimming took off 0 bases at V and 7 bases at J, with 4 bases between the two ends. The germline gives CDR1 MGHRA, CDR2 YSYEKL. The CDR3 runs 12 residues. The CDR3 here is CASSQDNNEQFF. As DNA, the CDR3 is TGCGCCAGCAGCCAAGATAATAATGAGCAGTTCTTC.

This clonotype was seen at least ten times. The rearrangement links TRBV3-1 to TRBJ1-2, with a possible D match to TRBD1 (5 bases). The CDR3 covers 15 residues. Germline V gene lookup returns CDR1 LGHDT and CDR2 YNNKEL (reference sequence). Trimming pared 4 bases from V and 1 base from J, leaving 13 bases between. CDR3 sequence reads: CASSPSSGGNYGYTF. DNA of the CDR3: TGTGCCAGCAGCCCCTCTTCGGGGGGTAACTATGGCTACACCTTC.

There are many counts of this clonotype. The genes are TRBV2 and TRBJ2-1; 13 nucleotides align to TRBD2. J was trimmed by 4 bases and V by 7 bases; bases with no gene match: 1. Germline CDR1 reads SNHLY; CDR2 reads FYNNEI. The CDR3 is 14 amino acids. CDR3 DNA sequence: TGTGCCAGCACGGGACTAGCGGGATACAATGAGCAGTTCTTC. Its protein product is CASTGLAGYNEQFF.

This clonotype was seen many times. The J gene is TRBJ2-1, the V gene TRBV7-8; maybe TRBD2 (7 bases). V was cut by 6 bases and J by 1 base, with 16 bases left in between. Germline V gene data show CDR1 as SGHVS and CDR2 as FQNEAQ. The CDR3 runs to 16 residues. CDR3 in amino acids: CASRRRGATSYNEQFF. In DNA form, the CDR3 reads TGTGCCAGCAGGAGACGGGGGGCAACGTCCTACAATGAGCAGTTCTTC.

There are a few counts of this clonotype. This sequence joins TRBV10-2 and TRBJ2-1; maybe TRBD2 (7 bases). Per germline, CDR1 WSHSY and CDR2 SAAADI. The CDR3 loop spans 16 amino acids. With 3 bases removed from V and 0 bases from J, the gap between germline ends came to 12 bases. CDR3 amino acids: CASSERGGYSYNEQFF. The CDR3 nucleotides are TGCGCCAGCAGTGAAAGGGGGGGCTACTCCTACAATGAGCAGTTCTTC.

This clonotype was recorded at least ten times. The chain employs TRBV12-5 and TRBJ1-2; D gene unclear. CDR1 LGHNT and CDR2 FRNRAP come from the germline V gene. Trimming left V 5 bases short and J 7 bases short, with 11 bases between. The CDR3 covers 12 residues. CDR3 DNA sequence: TGTGCTAGTGGTCTCACCGTGGGTGGCTACACCTTC. Translating gives CASGLTVGGYTF.

This clonotype has only a few counts. The V gene is TRBV14, the J gene TRBJ2-7; 10 nucleotides line up with TRBD1. The CDR3 runs to 15 residues. V dropped 5 bases and J dropped 6; count of bases not matched to a gene: 10. From germline, CDR1 is SGHDN and CDR2 FVKESK. The CDR3 DNA sequence: TGTGCCAGCAGCTACGGGACAGGGGTGTTTGGCGAGCAGTACTTC. It is translated as CASSYGTGVFGEQYF. The full variable domain, with the rest looked up from reference TRBV14 and TRBJ2-7, is EAGVTQFPSHSVIEKGQTVTLRCDPISGHDNLYWYRRVMGKEIKFLLHFVKESKQDESGMPNNRFLAERTGGTYSTLKVQPAELEDSGVYFCASSYGTGVFGEQYFGPGTRLTVT.

This clonotype was counted between two and nine times. The chain couples TRBV5-1 to TRBJ2-7, with a weak D call TRBD1 (6 bases). This CDR3 spans 13 amino acids. V shed 3 bases and J shed 4 bases, with 11 bases lying between them. Germline CDR1 and CDR2: SGHRS and YFSETQ. CDR3 region: CASSSEDRYEQYF. CDR3 DNA sequence: TGCGCCAGCAGCTCGGAGGACAGATACGAGCAGTACTTC.

The genes are TRBV10-3 and TRBJ2-3; D is undetermined. The ends were cut back, 6 bases at V and 0 bases at J, with 16 bases in the middle. CDR3 length: 16 residues. The germline CDR1 and CDR2 sequences are ENHRY and SYGVKD. The CDR3: CAISSTDTYSTDTQYF. DNA for the CDR3: TGTGCCATCAGCTCCACTGACACGTATAGCACAGATACGCAGTATTTT.

In its sample, this clonotype was seen a few times. The V gene is TRBV4-1, the J gene TRBJ1-5; 8 bases agree with TRBD1. Losses at the gene ends were 5 bases for V and 6 bases for J; bases not matched to a gene: 9. This CDR3 is built from 15 residues. From germline, CDR1 is MGHRA and CDR2 YSYEKL. Here the CDR3 reads CASSTAGGVSQPQHF. CDR3 in DNA: TGCGCCAGCAGCACAGCAGGGGGCGTTTCTCAGCCCCAGCATTTT.

This clonotype was observed at least ten times. V usage is TRBV5-4 and J usage is TRBJ1-1; tentative D call: TRBD1 (5 bases). Germline-derived CDR1 and CDR2 are SGHNT and YYREEE (reference sequence). This CDR3 contains 13 residues. V was cut by 2 bases and J by 1 base, with 6 bases left in between. Here the CDR3 reads CASSFTGNTEAFF. In DNA, the CDR3 is TGTGCCAGCAGCTTCACAGGGAACACTGAAGCTTTCTTT.

This clonotype was picked up many times. The chain is built from TRBV12-3 or TRBV12-4 and TRBJ1-6; the match to TRBD1 covers 10 bases. The trim removed 6 bases at V and 12 bases at J, leaving 8 bases unmatched. The CDR3 runs 14 residues. CDR3 nucleotide sequence: TGTGCCAGCAGCATGGACAGGGGGACCCGACCCCTCCACTTT. Encoded protein: CASSMDRGTRPLHF.

This clonotype was observed at least ten times. The rearrangement links TRBV2 to TRBJ2-1, with D possibly matching TRBD2 (6 bases). V lost 4 bases, J lost 12 bases, and 16 bases lay in between. Germline loops: CDR1 SNHLY, CDR2 FYNNEI. The CDR3 covers 13 residues. CDR3: CASSGRAVGGQFF. Written as DNA, the CDR3 is TGTGCCAGCAGTGGGAGGGCAGTCGGTGGGCAGTTCTTC.

This clonotype was counted many times. V and J are TRBV4-1 and TRBJ1-6; D uncertain. The CDR3 runs 12 residues. Germline lookup yields CDR1 MGHRA and CDR2 YSYEKL. V lost 4 bases to trimming and J lost 14 bases, with 12 bases between them. CDR3 sequence reads: CASSPNSWALHF. The DNA of the CDR3 is TGCGCCAGCAGCCCGAATAGCTGGGCCCTCCACTTT.

The table lists this clonotype with a few counts. The chain combines TRBV4-1 with TRBJ2-3; TRBD2 agrees at 14 bases. The CDR3 runs 17 residues. The junction had 4 bases not matched to a gene; V was cut back by 4 bases and J by 1 base. CDR1 is MGHRA, CDR2 YSYEKL, per germline. The CDR3 spells CASSRGLAGGGTDTQYF. CDR3 coding DNA: TGCGCCAGCAGCCGCGGACTAGCGGGGGGTGGCACAGATACGCAGTATTTT.

This clonotype appeared many times. The V and J genes are TRBV7-8 and TRBJ1-1, with unresolved D. Trimming took off 3 bases at V and 10 bases at J, with 15 bases between the two ends. Germline CDR1 and CDR2: SGHVS and FQNEAQ. This CDR3 comprises 13 residues. CDR3 protein: CASSLTTAPRAFF. The CDR3, as DNA: TGTGCCAGCAGCTTGACTACGGCACCGAGAGCTTTCTTT.

Many counts were recorded for this clonotype. The chain combines TRBV9 with TRBJ1-1; the D is unclear. This CDR3 is built from 13 residues. The V gene's germline CDR1 is SGDLS and CDR2 YYNGEE. Trimming pared 2 bases from V and 3 bases from J, leaving 8 bases between. The CDR3 loop is CASSVGSHTEAFF. The DNA of the CDR3 is TGTGCCAGCAGCGTGGGCAGCCACACTGAAGCTTTCTTT. The full variable domain, completed using reference TRBV9 and TRBJ1-1, is DSGVTQTPKHLITATGQRVTLRCSPRSGDLSVYWYQQSLDQGLQFLIQYYNGEERAKGNILERFSAQQFPDLHSELNLSSLELGDSALYFCASSVGSHTEAFFGQGTRLTVV.

This clonotype was counted a few times. The chain uses TRBV7-6 and TRBJ2-5; D ambiguous. V lost 1 base and J lost 4, with 13 bases in between. The CDR3 runs 15 residues. CDR1 and CDR2 (germline): SGHVS, FNYEAQ. CDR3 DNA: TGTGCCAGCAGCTTAGACCTGCATCCACTAGAGACCCAGTACTTC. Protein product: CASSLDLHPLETQYF.

In this sample, this clonotype turned up a few times. The chain carries TRBV20-1 and TRBJ2-7; D may correspond to TRBD1 or TRBD2 (5 bases each). CDR1 and CDR2 from the germline V gene are DFQATT and SNEGSKA (reference sequence). The CDR3 consists of 13 residues. V gave up 1 base and J gave up 0 bases, with 7 bases separating them. The CDR3 nucleotides are TGCAGTGCTAGAGCTGGGACCTCCTACGAGCAGTACTTC. It specifies CSARAGTSYEQYF.

This clonotype appeared many times. The rearrangement links TRBV20-1 to TRBJ2-3, with D uncertain. CDR1 DFQATT and CDR2 SNEGSKA come from the germline V gene (reference sequence). The CDR3 is 13 amino acids. V was trimmed by 0 bases and J by 7 bases, leaving 11 bases between them. The CDR3 loop reads CSARDPLGYTQYF. The CDR3 bases are TGCAGTGCTAGAGATCCCCTTGGTTATACGCAGTATTTT.

This clonotype appeared a few times. The rearrangement links TRBV10-3 to TRBJ1-1, with D uncertain. The CDR3 totals 14 residues. Germline values: CDR1 ENHRY, CDR2 SYGVKD. The V gene lost 2 bases and the J gene lost 1 base, with 8 bases spanning the gap. CDR3 DNA sequence: TGTGCCATCAGTGAGACAGCTGAGAACACTGAAGCTTTCTTT. Its protein is CAISETAENTEAFF.

The chain combines TRBV28 with TRBJ2-7; TRBD1 matches at 7 bases. Germline V CDR1 and CDR2: MDHEN, SYDVKM. Trimming removed 4 bases from V and 1 base from J; junction bases left unmatched: 1. There are 13 residues in the CDR3. Here the CDR3 reads CASSSGQSYEQYF. CDR3 bases: TGTGCCAGCAGTTCGGGACAGTCCTACGAGCAGTACTTC.

A few counts support this clonotype. The rearrangement links TRBV20-1 to TRBJ2-1; D is undetermined. The CDR3 runs to 15 residues. The ends were cut back, 0 bases at V and 0 bases at J, with 9 bases in the middle. Looked up from germline, CDR1 is DFQATT and CDR2 is SNEGSKA (reference sequence). The CDR3 spells CSARDIDSSYNEQFF. DNA of the CDR3: TGCAGTGCTAGAGATATCGATAGCTCCTACAATGAGCAGTTCTTC.